What follows are 15 T cell receptor beta chains derived from one specimen sequenced in a study of a mutant IDH1 vaccine in newly diagnosed glioma. Sequencing used immunoSEQ multiplex PCR; TCRdb keeps in-frame clones, though not all of them. The data contain roughly 11,000 clones, around 86% of them singletons. The antigens these receptors bind are not known. Time point defined: week 5, during vaccination. Vaccine doses each comprised 300 ug of mutant IDH1 20-mer peptide, with topical imiquimod. The sequencing used PBMCs, collected from a glioma patient whose treatment included an IDH1 peptide vaccine. Receptor source: a woman aged 40 to 50 with glioma. Some clones in this sample may be carry-over from other donors' samples.

The chain uses TRBV7-2 and TRBJ2-7; D gene unclear. The V end lost 5 bases, the J end lost 0 bases, and 11 bases lay between the germline ends. In germline, CDR1 is SGHTA, CDR2 FQGNSA. The CDR3 totals 14 residues. The DNA of the CDR3 is TGTGCCAGCAGCCCCCAGGAGAACTCCTACGAGCAGTACTTC. It is translated as CASSPQENSYEQYF.

V usage is TRBV6-1 and J usage is TRBJ1-5; D is uncertain. CDR3 length equals 13 residues. Germline lookup yields CDR1 MNHNS and CDR2 SASEGT. Trimming removed 8 bases at V and 0 bases at J, with 8 bases between. This CDR3 is CASEVHSNQPQHF. The CDR3 DNA reads TGTGCCAGCGAGGTTCATAGCAATCAGCCCCAGCATTTT.

CDR3 amino acids: CASRLRGTSGRNEQFF. DNA for the CDR3: TGTGCCAGCAGACTGAGGGGAACTAGCGGGAGAAATGAGCAGTTCTTC. The rearrangement links TRBV27 to TRBJ2-1, with 11 bases matching TRBD2. With V trimmed by 6 bases and J by 7 bases, 11 bases remained unmatched. The CDR3 has 16 amino acids. CDR1 is MNHEY and CDR2 is SMNVEV in the germline V gene (reference sequence).

The gene calls are TRBV19 and TRBJ2-1, with 9 bases identical to TRBD1. CDR3 length: 16 residues. V lost 3 bases to trimming and J lost 3 bases; unmatched junction nucleotides: 6. Germline CDR1 and CDR2: LNHDA and SQIVND (reference sequence). The DNA for the CDR3 is TGTGCCAGTAGTATGGATGACAGGGGGGGCTACAATGAGCAGTTCTTC. Amino acids: CASSMDDRGGYNEQFF.

This clone was recorded once. This sample includes further DNA sequences coding for the same CDR3. The chain recombines TRBV4-1 with TRBJ1-5; D might be TRBD1 (6 bases). V lost 0 bases, J lost 7 bases, and 13 bases lay in between. CDR3 length equals 15 residues. The germline V gene has CDR1 MGHRA and CDR2 YSYEKL. The CDR3 DNA follows: TGCGCCAGCAGCCAAGACGGGGGGCTCAGCCAGCCCCAGCATTTT. It encodes CASSQDGGLSQPQHF.

The genes are TRBV2 and TRBJ2-3; a possible D gene is TRBD2 (6 bases). Germline CDR1 and CDR2: SNHLY and FYNNEI. V lost 2 bases to trimming and J lost 3 bases, with 15 bases between them. The CDR3 extends over 16 amino acids. The CDR3 sequence is CASSERTSFRTDTQYF. CDR3 bases: TGTGCCAGCAGTGAACGAACTAGCTTTAGGACAGATACGCAGTATTTT.

The chain links TRBV5-1 to TRBJ1-1; TRBD1 matches 7 bases. This CDR3 is built from 16 residues. Germline V lookup: CDR1 SGHRS, CDR2 YFSETQ. Germline trimming cut 4 bases from V and 4 bases from J; bases unmatched to any gene: 13. The CDR3 reads CASSAGQVVVGTEAFF. CDR3 DNA sequence: TGCGCCAGCAGCGCTGGACAGGTTGTTGTTGGCACTGAAGCTTTCTTT.

The chain couples TRBV6-6 to TRBJ2-1; 15 bases match TRBD2. Trimming removed 4 bases from V and 10 bases from J; junction bases left unmatched: 5. CDR3 length: 15 amino acids. Germline CDR1 and CDR2: MNHNY and SVGAGI (reference sequence). The CDR3 DNA is TGTGCCAGCAGTTGGACTAGCGGGAGGGCGGGGGAGCAGTTCTTC. Protein: CASSWTSGRAGEQFF.

As DNA, the CDR3 is TGCGCCAGCAGCCTAAGCGGGGGCCTTAGCACAGATACGCAGTATTTT. Translation: CASSLSGGLSTDTQYF. The chain joins TRBV4-1 to TRBJ2-3; 8 bases map to TRBD2. Per the germline V gene, CDR1 is MGHRA and CDR2 is YSYEKL. There are 16 residues in the CDR3. V trimming: 4 bases; J trimming: 0 bases; junction bases outside the gene matches: 6.

The chain joins TRBV19 to TRBJ2-2, with 8 bases matching TRBD1. Germline lookup yields CDR1 LNHDA and CDR2 SQIVND (reference sequence). V shed 5 bases, J shed 5 bases, and the junction held 4 bases outside the gene matches. The CDR3 contains 14 residues. CDR3 region: CASSSQGATGELFF. The CDR3 DNA is TGTGCCAGTAGTTCCCAGGGGGCGACCGGGGAGCTGTTTTTT. The variable domain in full, completed from reference TRBV19 and TRBJ2-2, reads DGGITQSPKYLFRKEGQNVTLSCEQNLNHDAMYWYRQDPGQGLRLIYYSQIVNDFQKGDIAEGYSVSREKKESFPLTVTSAQKNPTAFYLCASSSQGATGELFFGEGSRLTVL.

The chain links TRBV27 to TRBJ2-7; D is ambiguous. V shed 6 bases and J shed 1 base, with 10 bases lying between them. The CDR3 loop spans 13 amino acids. The V gene's germline CDR1 is MNHEY and CDR2 SMNVEV (reference sequence). CDR3 amino acids: CASSLAVSYEQYF. Here the CDR3 DNA reads TGTGCCAGCAGCTTGGCAGTTTCCTACGAGCAGTACTTC.

The rearrangement links TRBV6-5 to TRBJ2-3; D may be TRBD2 (5 bases). The CDR3 length is 14 residues. Germline V gives CDR1 MNHEY, CDR2 SVGAGI. Trimming took 6 bases from V and 0 from J, leaving 10 bases between them. CDR3 in amino acids: CASSWSGSTDTQYF. Here the CDR3 DNA reads TGTGCCAGCAGCTGGAGCGGAAGCACAGATACGCAGTATTTT.

This sequence joins TRBV18 and TRBJ2-6, with 7 bases identical to TRBD1. The V gene end was trimmed by 4 bases and the J gene end by 4 bases; junction bases not matched to a gene: 13. This CDR3 contains 18 residues. Per germline, CDR1 KGHSH and CDR2 LQKENI. This chain's CDR3 is CASSRPGQRIVGANVLTF. CDR3 in DNA: TGTGCCAGCTCACGCCCGGGACAGCGCATCGTAGGGGCCAACGTCCTGACTTTC.

The V call is TRBV11-2, the J call TRBJ2-1, with 7 bases fitting TRBD1. Germline-derived CDR1 and CDR2 are SGHAT and FQNNGV. The CDR3 sequence is 16 residues long. V trimming: 3 bases; J trimming: 8 bases; junction bases outside the gene matches: 13. CDR3 sequence: CASSFRPRQGMDEQFF. The CDR3 DNA is TGTGCCAGCAGCTTTAGGCCCCGACAGGGTATGGATGAGCAGTTCTTC.

This chain uses TRBV9 with TRBJ2-5; 10 bases agree with TRBD2. Germline loops: CDR1 SGDLS, CDR2 YYNGEE. The V gene end was trimmed by 0 bases and the J gene end by 3 bases; junction bases not matched to a gene: 8. The CDR3 runs 17 residues. The CDR3 DNA reads TGTGCCAGCAGCGTAGGGTTAGCGGGGGGCCCAGAAGAGACCCAGTACTTC. Translation gives CASSVGLAGGPEETQYF. Full variable domain (remainder filled in from reference TRBV9 and TRBJ2-5): DSGVTQTPKHLITATGQRVTLRCSPRSGDLSVYWYQQSLDQGLQFLIQYYNGEERAKGNILERFSAQQFPDLHSELNLSSLELGDSALYFCASSVGLAGGPEETQYFGPGTRLLVL.